The clone carrying this T cell receptor beta chain has at least ten counts. Deletions cut 8 bases from V and 0 bases from J, with 11 bases between. Germline-derived CDR1 and CDR2 are MNHEY and SVGAGI. CDR3 size: 14 residues. Amplification targeted TCR beta CDR3 regions from RNA transcripts. Initially, a first-round RT-PCR of the TCR CDR3 employed the HTBI primer set. TCRdb re-analysed the multiplex PCR reads in MiXCR, keeping a single row per CDR3 protein. The table records fewer than 750,000 distinct CDR3 sequences, roughly 14% of them present only once. The data originate from a study of T cells in Graves' hyperthyroidism and ophthalmopathy. Orbital computed tomography and thyroid ultrasound, together with serum TRAb and thyroxine and clinical symptoms, were used for diagnoses.

This receptor was obtained from a woman in her thirties or forties with Graves' ophthalmopathy. Sequenced input: blood. The chain is built from TRBV6-5 and TRBJ1-3; D is unclear. The CDR3 sequence is CASLGGLSGNTIYF. The CDR3 coding sequence is TGTGCCAGCTTGGGCGGTCTCTCTGGAAACACCATATATTTT.